This is a list of T cell receptor beta chains from one sample in a study of blood T cell repertoires in COVID-19. Generated by immunoSEQ multiplex PCR, the TCRdb table keeps only in-frame clones and is missing some. This sample has about 140,000 clones, with about 89% found just once. The source material was PBMCs or T cells enriched from blood (not recorded which). All receptors come from a man in his sixties who had recovered from COVID-19. The CDR3 runs from the conserved cysteine through the conserved F or W. D genes are given only for firm matches. Clone size is given for some rows only: seen once, a few or many times, or a class if the clone is expanded.

clone_size	v_call	j_call	d_call	cdr3_aa	cdr3_nt
-	TRBV9	TRBJ2-2	TRBD2	CASSVGTSGGNGELFF	TGTGCCAGCAGCGTTGGGACTAGCGGGGGGAACGGGGAGCTGTTTTTT
-	TRBV19	TRBJ2-7	-	CASRRTSSYEQYF	TGTGCCAGTAGGAGGACTTCTAGCTACGAGCAGTACTTC
-	TRBV5-6	TRBJ1-1	TRBD1	CASSLAGQQNTEAFF	TGTGCCAGCAGCTTGGCGGGACAGCAAAACACTGAAGCTTTCTTT
once	TRBV9	TRBJ1-4	-	CASSVNPGREGEKLFF	TGTGCCAGCAGCGTAAACCCCGGGAGGGAAGGTGAAAAACTGTTTTTT
-	TRBV28	TRBJ2-7	-	CASSLGAYEQYF	TGTGCCAGCAGTTTAGGAGCCTACGAGCAGTACTTC
once	TRBV14	TRBJ1-2	TRBD1	CASSPAGTGANYGYTF	TGTGCCAGCAGCCCAGCCGGGACAGGGGCTAACTATGGCTACACCTTC
-	TRBV18	TRBJ1-5	TRBD1	CASSPDRANQPQHF	TGTGCCAGCTCACCAGACAGGGCAAATCAGCCCCAGCATTTT
few	TRBV5-1	TRBJ2-6	-	CASSTRWDGLTHTGANVLTF	TGCGCCAGCAGCACGAGGTGGGACGGACTAACTCACACTGGGGCCAACGTCCTGACTTTC
-	TRBV2	TRBJ1-5	-	CASSETQGLGPQHF	TGTGCCAGCAGTGAAACGCAGGGTTTGGGGCCCCAGCATTTT
-	TRBV21-1	TRBJ2-3	-	CARGVGAHRTDTQYF	TGTGCCAGAGGGGTTGGGGCCCATCGCACAGATACGCAGTATTTT
-	TRBV6-5	TRBJ2-3	-	CASSRDWTSTDTQYF	TGTGCCAGCAGTCGGGACTGGACTAGCACAGATACGCAGTATTTT
few	TRBV7-9	TRBJ1-2	TRBD1	CASSLTGTGGAGYTF	TGTGCCAGCAGCCTTACGGGGACAGGGGGAGCTGGCTACACCTTC
-	TRBV30	TRBJ1-2	-	CAWNLMRLNYGYTF	TGTGCCTGGAACCTGATGCGGCTTAACTATGGCTACACCTTC
once	TRBV5-4	TRBJ2-2	TRBD2	CASSPGLANTGELFF	TGTGCCAGCAGCCCGGGACTAGCGAACACCGGGGAGCTGTTTTTT
-	TRBV7-9	TRBJ2-4	TRBD1	CASGQEPAKNIQYF	TGTGCCAGTGGACAGGAACCCGCCAAAAACATTCAGTACTTC